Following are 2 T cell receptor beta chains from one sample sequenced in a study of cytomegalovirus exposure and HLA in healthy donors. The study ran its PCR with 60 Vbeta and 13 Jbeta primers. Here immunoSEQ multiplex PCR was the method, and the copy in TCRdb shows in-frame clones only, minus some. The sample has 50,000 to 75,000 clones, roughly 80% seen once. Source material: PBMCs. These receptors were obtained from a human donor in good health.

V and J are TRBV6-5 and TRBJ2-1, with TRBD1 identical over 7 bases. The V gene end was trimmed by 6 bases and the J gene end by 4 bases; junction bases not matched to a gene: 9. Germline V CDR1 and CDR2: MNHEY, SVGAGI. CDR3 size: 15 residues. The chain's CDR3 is CASSIKGAKYNEQFF. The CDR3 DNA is TGTGCCAGCAGCATAAAGGGGGCTAAGTACAATGAGCAGTTCTTC.

This chain's CDR3 is CASSAEQGRETQYF. CDR3 bases: TGTGCCAGCAGTGCAGAACAGGGGAGGGAGACCCAGTACTTC. The rearrangement joins TRBV2 to TRBJ2-5; D is possibly TRBD1 (7 bases). Germline V gene sequence: CDR1 SNHLY, CDR2 FYNNEI. The CDR3 sequence is 14 residues long. V lost 4 bases, J lost 5 bases, and 14 bases lay in between.